This entry is about one T cell receptor beta chain. Its antigen is not known. This CDR3 spans 14 amino acids. Per the germline V gene, CDR1 is ENHRY and CDR2 is SYGVKD. What made the TCR beta cDNA was 5'RACE template switching with UMIs. TCRdb reanalyzed the 5' RACE reads, giving one entry per CDR3 protein sequence and no DNA. This repertoire includes 550,000 to 600,000 distinct CDR3 sequences. The data are from a study of T cells expressing NK-cell markers. Turning to the study itself: The TCR beta repertoires originated in sorted CD3+CD56+NKG2C+, CD3+CD56+NKG2C- and CD3+CD56-NKG2C+ T cells. Study findings and constraints: Expanded clones of NKG2C+ T cells had an unclear HCMV specificity. The CD3+CD56-NKG2C+ fraction of a handful of donors was also led by these clonotypes.

The source of this sequence is a man aged 18 to 29 in good health. The sequencing input was blood T cells: a sorted CD56 or NKG2C T cell subset, CD4+ or CD8+ T cells, or bulk PBMC T cells (not recorded which). The chain combines TRBV10-3 with TRBJ2-2; TCRdb's assignment of TRBD2 cannot be checked, as there is no DNA. The CDR3 protein is CAISGGTDTGELFF.